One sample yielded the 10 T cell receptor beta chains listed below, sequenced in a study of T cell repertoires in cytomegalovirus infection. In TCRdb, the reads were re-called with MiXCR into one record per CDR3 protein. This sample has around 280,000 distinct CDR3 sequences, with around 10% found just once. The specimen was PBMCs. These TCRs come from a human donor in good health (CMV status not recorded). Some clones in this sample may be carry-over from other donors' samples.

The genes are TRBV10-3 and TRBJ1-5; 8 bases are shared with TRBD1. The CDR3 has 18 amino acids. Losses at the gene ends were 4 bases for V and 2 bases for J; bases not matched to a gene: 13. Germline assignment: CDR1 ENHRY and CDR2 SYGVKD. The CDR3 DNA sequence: TGTGCCATCAGTGGAGGACAGGGAAGAGGCTCCGGCAATCAGCCCCAGCATTTT. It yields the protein CAISGGQGRGSGNQPQHF.

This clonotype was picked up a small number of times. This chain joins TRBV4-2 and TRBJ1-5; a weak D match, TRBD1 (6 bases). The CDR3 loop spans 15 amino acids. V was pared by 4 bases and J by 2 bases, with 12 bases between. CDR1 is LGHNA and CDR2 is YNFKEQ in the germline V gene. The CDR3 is CASSPNRQGNQPQHF. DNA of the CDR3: TGTGCCAGCAGCCCCAATCGACAGGGCAATCAGCCCCAGCATTTT.

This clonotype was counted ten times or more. The CDR3 region is CASSSPLAGGPDTQYF. The CDR3 nucleotides read TGTGCCAGCAGTTCTCCCTTAGCGGGGGGACCGGATACGCAGTATTTT. The chain links TRBV28 to TRBJ2-3; 10 bases are shared with TRBD2. The germline V gene encodes CDR1 MDHEN and CDR2 SYDVKM. V was clipped by 4 bases and J by 6 bases; unmatched bases: 10. The CDR3 contains 16 residues.

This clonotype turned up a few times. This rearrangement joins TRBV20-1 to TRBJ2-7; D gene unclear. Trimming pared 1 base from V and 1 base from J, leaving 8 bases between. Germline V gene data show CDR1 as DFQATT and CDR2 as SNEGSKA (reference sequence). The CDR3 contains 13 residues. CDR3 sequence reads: CSARGPLSYEQYV. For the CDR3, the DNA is TGCAGTGCTAGAGGCCCCCTGTCCTACGAGCAGTACGTC.

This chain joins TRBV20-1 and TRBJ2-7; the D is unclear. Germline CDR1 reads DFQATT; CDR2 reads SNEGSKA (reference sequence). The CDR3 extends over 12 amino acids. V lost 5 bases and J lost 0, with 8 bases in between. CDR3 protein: CSALSSSYEQYF. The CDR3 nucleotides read TGCAGTGCTCTCTCGAGCTCCTACGAGCAGTACTTC.

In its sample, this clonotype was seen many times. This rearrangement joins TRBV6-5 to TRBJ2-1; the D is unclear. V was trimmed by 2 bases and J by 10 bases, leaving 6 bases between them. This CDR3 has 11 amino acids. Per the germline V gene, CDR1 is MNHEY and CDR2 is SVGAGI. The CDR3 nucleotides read TGTGCCAGCAGTTACGGTCGGGAGCAGTTCTTC. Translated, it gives CASSYGREQFF.

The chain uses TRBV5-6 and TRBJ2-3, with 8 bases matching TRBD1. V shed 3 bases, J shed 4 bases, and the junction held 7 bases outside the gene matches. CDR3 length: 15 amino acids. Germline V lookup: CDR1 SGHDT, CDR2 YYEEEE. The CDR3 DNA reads TGTGCCAGCAGCTCCTACAGGGGGGTCGCAGATACGCAGTATTTT. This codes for CASSSYRGVADTQYF.

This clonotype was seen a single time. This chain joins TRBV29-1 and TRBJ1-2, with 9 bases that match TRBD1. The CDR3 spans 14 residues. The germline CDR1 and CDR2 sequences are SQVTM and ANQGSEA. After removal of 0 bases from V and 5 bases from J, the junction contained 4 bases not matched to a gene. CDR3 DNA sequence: TGCAGCGTTGAAGATTGGACAGGGGATTATGGCTACACCTTC. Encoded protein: CSVEDWTGDYGYTF.

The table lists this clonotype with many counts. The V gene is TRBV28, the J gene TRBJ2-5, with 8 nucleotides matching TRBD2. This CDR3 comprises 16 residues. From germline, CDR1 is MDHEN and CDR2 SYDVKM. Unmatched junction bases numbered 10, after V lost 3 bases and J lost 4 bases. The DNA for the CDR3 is TGTGCCAGCAGTTTGGCTGTCGGGGGGGCCGGAGAGACCCAGTACTTC. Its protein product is CASSLAVGGAGETQYF.

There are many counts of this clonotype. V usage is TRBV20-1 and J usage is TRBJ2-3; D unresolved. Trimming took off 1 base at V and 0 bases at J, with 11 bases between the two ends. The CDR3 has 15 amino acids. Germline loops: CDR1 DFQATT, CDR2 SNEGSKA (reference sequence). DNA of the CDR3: TGCAGTGCTAGAGGTCGGGCGGCTAGCACAGATACGCAGTATTTT. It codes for CSARGRAASTDTQYF.